One sample yielded the 26 T cell receptor beta chains listed below, sequenced in a study of T cell changes during pregnancy in multiple sclerosis. Produced via immunoSEQ multiplex PCR; TCRdb's table is partial and in-frame only. There are about 64,000 clones in the sample; approximately 90% occur only once, and 1.3% lies in the top ten. The input for sequencing was peripheral blood, taken in the second trimester of pregnancy. These receptors all come from a female donor with multiple sclerosis, enrolled in a pregnancy study.

The chain couples TRBV18 to TRBJ2-7; D is perhaps TRBD2 (5 bases). Deletions cut 5 bases from V and 4 bases from J, with 12 bases between. The germline CDR1 and CDR2 sequences are KGHSH and LQKENI. The CDR3 contains 13 residues. CDR3 sequence: CASSEGPGYEQYF. The CDR3 DNA sequence: TGTGCCAGCTCAGAAGGCCCGGGATACGAGCAGTACTTC.

The V gene is TRBV6-1, the J gene TRBJ1-3; 7 positions match TRBD1. CDR3 size: 16 residues. Germline-derived CDR1 and CDR2 are MNHNS and SASEGT. With V trimmed by 0 bases and J by 5 bases, 7 bases remained unmatched. DNA of the CDR3: TGTGCCAGCAGTGAAGCGCCGACAGGGCGAAGAAACACCATATATTTT. Translating it yields CASSEAPTGRRNTIYF.

The chain is built from TRBV27 and TRBJ2-7; the match to TRBD1 covers 8 bases. The germline V gene encodes CDR1 MNHEY and CDR2 SMNVEV (reference sequence). This CDR3 is 15 amino acids long. After removal of 3 bases from V and 12 bases from J, the junction contained 16 bases not matched to a gene. The CDR3: CASSFIGQGEDSLYF. In nucleotides, the CDR3 is TGTGCCAGCAGTTTCATTGGACAGGGCGAAGATAGCCTGTACTTC.

The chain is built from TRBV5-4 and TRBJ1-1, with 8 bases identical to TRBD1. Germline V CDR1 and CDR2: SGHNT, YYREEE (reference sequence). The CDR3 is 15 amino acids. The trim removed 3 bases at V and 3 bases at J, leaving 7 bases unmatched. For the CDR3, the DNA is TGTGCCAGCAGCTGGCAGGGGGCGAGATACACTGAAGCTTTCTTT. Amino acid sequence: CASSWQGARYTEAFF.

This clone was observed once. The chain combines TRBV7-2 with TRBJ1-3, with D maybe TRBD1 (6 bases). Trimming left V 3 bases short and J 1 base short, with 10 bases between. The CDR3 is 15 amino acids. CDR1 and CDR2 from the germline V gene are SGHTA and FQGNSA. DNA for the CDR3: TGTGCCAGCAGCTTGGGCAGGGGATCTGGAAACACCATATATTTT. This encodes CASSLGRGSGNTIYF.

This chain links TRBV10-1 with TRBJ2-1; 7 bases map to TRBD1. The CDR3 contains 12 residues. Per the germline V gene, CDR1 is WNHNN and CDR2 is SYGVQD (reference sequence). Losses at the gene ends were 2 bases for V and 10 bases for J; bases not matched to a gene: 2. The CDR3 region has the DNA TGCGCCAGCAGTGAGACAGGGGTAGAGCAGTTCTTC. Its protein is CASSETGVEQFF.

This chain uses TRBV27 with TRBJ2-1; D is perhaps TRBD2 (6 bases). Germline V gives CDR1 MNHEY, CDR2 SMNVEV (reference sequence). V lost 0 bases, J lost 8 bases, and 14 bases lay in between. The CDR3 consists of 15 residues. The CDR3 region is CASSLSRGSMDEQFF. For the CDR3, the DNA is TGTGCCAGCAGTTTATCACGGGGGTCTATGGATGAGCAGTTCTTC.

The CDR3 is CASSGAGSEKLFF. The CDR3 nucleotides are TGTGCCAGCAGTGGAGCTGGGAGTGAAAAACTGTTTTTT. The chain carries TRBV6-6 and TRBJ1-4; D gene ambiguous. Deletions cut 5 bases from V and 7 bases from J, with 11 bases between. The CDR3 runs 13 residues. Germline-derived CDR1 and CDR2 are MNHNY and SVGAGI (reference sequence).

This chain uses TRBV7-3 with TRBJ2-1, with D perhaps matching TRBD2 (6 bases). CDR1 is SGHTA and CDR2 is FQGTGA in the germline V gene. Trimming removed 4 bases at V and 9 bases at J, with 7 bases between. CDR3 length: 11 amino acids. The CDR3 reads CASSSGGEQFF. The CDR3 DNA follows: TGTGCCAGCAGCTCCGGGGGTGAGCAGTTCTTC.

This chain connects TRBV9 to TRBJ2-2; 11 bases fit TRBD2. The CDR3 contains 15 residues. Germline values: CDR1 SGDLS, CDR2 YYNGEE. With V trimmed by 1 base and J by 8 bases, 4 bases remained unmatched. Here the CDR3 DNA reads TGTGCCAGCAGCGTACTAGCGGGGGGTCGAGGGGAGCTGTTTTTT. Its translation: CASSVLAGGRGELFF. The variable domain in full, with the rest retrieved from reference TRBV9 and TRBJ2-2, is DSGVTQTPKHLITATGQRVTLRCSPRSGDLSVYWYQQSLDQGLQFLIQYYNGEERAKGNILERFSAQQFPDLHSELNLSSLELGDSALYFCASSVLAGGRGELFFGEGSRLTVL.

In its sample, this clone was seen a few times. This chain links TRBV6-5 with TRBJ2-7; 7 bases map to TRBD1. CDR1 and CDR2 from the germline V gene are MNHEY and SVGAGI. Trimming removed 2 bases from V and 0 bases from J; junction bases left unmatched: 4. CDR3 size: 15 residues. Here the CDR3 reads CASSYEGGDSYEQYF. The CDR3 nucleotides read TGTGCCAGCAGTTACGAAGGGGGCGACTCCTACGAGCAGTACTTC.

V and J are TRBV5-1 and TRBJ1-4; D remains ambiguous. The germline V gene has CDR1 SGHRS and CDR2 YFSETQ. The CDR3 covers 15 residues. V lost 4 bases, J lost 8 bases, and 18 bases lay in between. For the CDR3, the DNA is TGCGCCAGCAGCCCTGCAACAGCAGAGTCCGAAAAACTGTTTTTT. Its protein is CASSPATAESEKLFF. Using reference TRBV5-1 and TRBJ1-4 for the parts outside the CDR3, the full variable domain is KAGVTQTPRYLIKTRGQQVTLSCSPISGHRSVSWYQQTPGQGLQFLFEYFSETQRNKGNFPGRFSGRQFSNSRSEMNVSTLELGDSALYLCASSPATAESEKLFFGSGTQLSVL.

The chain combines TRBV10-1 with TRBJ1-1, with D tentatively TRBD1 (5 bases). Germline-derived CDR1 and CDR2 are WNHNN and SYGVQD (reference sequence). The germline V and J ends were trimmed by 5 bases and 0 bases, with 7 bases remaining between them. The CDR3 runs 13 residues. The CDR3 protein is CASSRGMNTEAFF. The CDR3 nucleotides are TGCGCCAGCAGTCGGGGGATGAACACTGAAGCTTTCTTT.

V gene TRBV7-6 combines with J gene TRBJ1-4; 7 bases match TRBD1. CDR3 size: 17 residues. V was clipped by 5 bases and J by 4 bases; unmatched bases: 13. Germline V lookup: CDR1 SGHVS, CDR2 FNYEAQ. In nucleotides, the CDR3 is TGTGCCAGCAGCGGGGGATTTCTCAGGGGGAATAATGAAAAACTGTTTTTT. Protein: CASSGGFLRGNNEKLFF. The full variable domain, its missing parts supplied by reference TRBV7-6 and TRBJ1-4, is GAGVSQSPRYKVTKRGQDVALRCDPISGHVSLYWYRQALGQGPEFLTYFNYEAQQDKSGLPNDRFSAERPEGSISTLTIQRTEQRDSAMYRCASSGGFLRGNNEKLFFGSGTQLSVL.

This chain joins TRBV7-2 and TRBJ1-5; D gene unclear. The V gene's germline CDR1 is SGHTA and CDR2 FQGNSA. The CDR3 extends over 15 amino acids. V was shortened by 3 bases and J by 0 bases, with 9 bases between the two germline ends. The CDR3 protein is CASSFQVDSNQPQHF. Here the CDR3 DNA reads TGTGCCAGCAGCTTTCAGGTCGATAGCAATCAGCCCCAGCATTTT.

V and J are TRBV30 and TRBJ2-2; TRBD1 aligns across 9 bases. V shed 3 bases and J 0 bases; nucleotides not matched to a gene: 8. CDR3 length equals 17 residues. Germline assignment: CDR1 GTSNPN and CDR2 SVGIG (reference sequence). The CDR3 loop is CAWSPRQGVSNTGELFF. The CDR3, as DNA: TGTGCCTGGAGCCCCCGACAGGGGGTATCGAACACCGGGGAGCTGTTTTTT.

The genes are TRBV9 and TRBJ2-2; possibly TRBD1 for D (5 bases). Germline assignment: CDR1 SGDLS and CDR2 YYNGEE. V lost 5 bases, J lost 0 bases, and 11 bases lay in between. This CDR3 has 15 amino acids. CDR3 region: CASRPGNSNTGELFF. The CDR3 bases are TGTGCCAGCAGGCCAGGGAATTCGAACACCGGGGAGCTGTTTTTT.

V gene TRBV7-2 combines with J gene TRBJ1-2; TRBD1 matches 10 bases. V lost 5 bases to trimming and J lost 2 bases; unmatched junction nucleotides: 2. Germline loops: CDR1 SGHTA, CDR2 FQGNSA. This CDR3 has 14 amino acids. CDR3 DNA: TGTGCCAGCAGCACGACAGGGGGCAACTATGGCTACACCTTC. Amino acid sequence: CASSTTGGNYGYTF.

The chain couples TRBV10-3 to TRBJ2-2; TRBD1 matches 7 bases. The CDR3 is made up of 16 amino acids. The V and J ends lost 4 bases and 5 bases, in that order; junction bases with no gene match: 10. Per germline, CDR1 ENHRY and CDR2 SYGVKD. The CDR3 loop is CAISGGQVEWTGELFF. CDR3 nucleotide sequence: TGTGCCATCAGTGGAGGACAGGTTGAATGGACCGGGGAGCTGTTTTTT.

The chain carries TRBV15 and TRBJ2-1; the D gene is possibly TRBD1 (5 bases). This CDR3 has 11 residues. V lost 3 bases and J 8 bases, leaving 5 bases between the germline ends. Germline V CDR1 and CDR2: LNHNV, YYDKDF (reference sequence). The CDR3: CATSSRDEQFF. The CDR3 nucleotides read TGTGCCACCAGCAGCAGGGATGAGCAGTTCTTC.

The V and J genes are TRBV6-6 and TRBJ1-3; no reliable D call. Germline CDR1 reads MNHNY; CDR2 reads SVGAGI (reference sequence). V lost 6 bases, J lost 11 bases, and 14 bases lay in between. This CDR3 contains 12 residues. This CDR3 is CASRQLSRPIYF. The DNA for the CDR3 is TGTGCCAGCAGGCAGCTTTCGAGGCCCATATATTTT.

The chain uses TRBV4-1 and TRBJ2-6; a possible D gene is TRBD1 (6 bases). The CDR3 contains 18 residues. V was pared by 4 bases and J by 0 bases, with 16 bases between. CDR1 and CDR2 from the germline V gene are MGHRA and YSYEKL. The chain's CDR3 is CASSPPGAPISGANVLTF. CDR3 DNA sequence: TGCGCCAGCAGCCCCCCAGGGGCACCAATCTCTGGGGCCAACGTCCTGACTTTC.

The chain has TRBV7-7 and TRBJ2-3; a weak D match, TRBD2 (7 bases). The CDR3 contains 15 residues. Per the germline V gene, CDR1 is SSHAT and CDR2 is FNYEAQ (reference sequence). This CDR3 reads CASGREGGGTDTQYF. CDR3 nucleotides: TGTGCTAGCGGACGTGAGGGGGGGGGCACAGATACGCAGTATTTT.

Written as DNA, the CDR3 is TGTGCCAGCAGTCGAAACACAGGGGGCCCTGGGGGCTACACCTTC. Encoded protein: CASSRNTGGPGGYTF. The gene calls are TRBV11-1 and TRBJ1-2; 9 bases are shared with TRBD1. V was pared by 6 bases and J by 8 bases, with 13 bases of the junction left unmatched. This CDR3 contains 15 residues. From germline, CDR1 is SGHAT and CDR2 FQDESV (reference sequence).

The chain couples TRBV6-5 to TRBJ1-6, with D hard to call. Per germline, CDR1 MNHEY and CDR2 SVGAGI. The CDR3 contains 13 residues. V was cut by 2 bases and J by 8 bases, with 7 bases left in between. The CDR3 DNA sequence: TGTGCCAGCAGTTACGAGGTTGATTCACCCCTCCACTTT. Translating gives CASSYEVDSPLHF.

The chain carries TRBV29-1 and TRBJ2-3; 8 bases line up with TRBD2. The CDR3 is made up of 14 amino acids. CDR1 is SQVTM, CDR2 ANQGSEA, per germline. The V and J ends lost 4 bases and 2 bases, in that order; junction bases with no gene match: 5. The CDR3 reads CSVGPSGFTDTQYF. CDR3 nucleotide sequence: TGCAGCGTTGGGCCTAGCGGGTTCACAGATACGCAGTATTTT.